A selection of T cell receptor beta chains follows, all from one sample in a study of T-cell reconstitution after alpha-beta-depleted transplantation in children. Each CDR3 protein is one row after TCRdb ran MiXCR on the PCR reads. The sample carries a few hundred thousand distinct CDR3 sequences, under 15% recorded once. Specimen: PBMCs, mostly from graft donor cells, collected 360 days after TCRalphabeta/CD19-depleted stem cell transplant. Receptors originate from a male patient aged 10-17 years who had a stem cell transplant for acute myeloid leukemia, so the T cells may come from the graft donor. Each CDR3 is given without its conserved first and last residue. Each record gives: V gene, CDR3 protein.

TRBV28 ASSPLIFRTGFQSNGYT
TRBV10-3 AISVVQQGPPYEQY
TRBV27 ASNLLTGGADTQY
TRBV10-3 AISARGETQY
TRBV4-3 ASSQASGTGDGYT
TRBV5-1 ASSLDGPESNQPQH
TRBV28 ASRMTGVIYEQY
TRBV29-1 SARGRVAYEQY
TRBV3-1 ASSQSYSGYEQF
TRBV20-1 SARGTLDEQF
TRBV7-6 ASQASGAYEQY
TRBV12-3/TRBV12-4 ASSLSRAEQY
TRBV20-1 SARLGGWV
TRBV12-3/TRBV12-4 ASSLPWGLAGDTQY
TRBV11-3 ASSLSLAGAWTGEQF
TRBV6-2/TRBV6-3 ASSPSTGGPYEQY
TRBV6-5 ASSPWGGKKPYEQY
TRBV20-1 SASSLSNQPQH
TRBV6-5 ASSYFIAGVKF
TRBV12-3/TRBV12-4 ASSLSQGTSGDGELF
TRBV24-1 ATSEAAPGANVLT
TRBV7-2 ASSLVGTGPYNEQF
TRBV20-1 SGHSVGYEQY
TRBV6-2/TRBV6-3 ASSLTSGRALAGNEQF
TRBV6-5 ASSYYPAGTTSSYNEQF
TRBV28 ASRRAKNSYEQY
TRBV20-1 SARRAQSYNEQF
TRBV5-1 ASSLGQVVYEQY
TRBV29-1 SVYTNTEAF
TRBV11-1 ASSSTTGSVPYEQY
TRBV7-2 ASSLAKIRTSGRGNYNEQF
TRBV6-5 ASSYWLSSYNEQF